This entry is about one T cell receptor (beta chain). Here immunoSEQ multiplex PCR was the method, and the copy in TCRdb shows in-frame clones only, minus some. In the table there are approximately 650,000 clones, about 95% of which are singletons. Cells designated naive CD8 were CD45RO-negative and were positively selected for CCR7, with terminally differentiated effector memory CD45RA+ cells excluded. The data belong to a study of shared clonotypes between healthy human individuals. Overall study: Aged 18 to 49, the donors were a couple of women and a few men.

CDR1 is KGHSH, CDR2 LQKENI, per germline. V was pared by 6 bases and J by 0 bases, with 12 bases between. This CDR3 spans 15 amino acids. The specimen was naive CD8+ T cells sorted from blood. This receptor was identified in a woman aged 25 to 39 in good health. The chain recombines TRBV18 with TRBJ1-5, with D possibly TRBD1 on 5 matching bases. The chain's CDR3 is CASSDIRGSNQPQHF. The DNA for the CDR3 is TGTGCCAGCTCGGATATTAGGGGTAGCAATCAGCCCCAGCATTTT.